Sequencing of this T cell receptor (beta chain) was carried out in a study of tissue T cells after allogeneic stem cell transplantation. Regarding the study as a whole: Shared clones across patients were few; motif clustering revealed tissue-specific shared signatures. Only a limited share of tissue TCRs appeared in blood or spleen. TCR repertoires tracked anatomic similarity, regardless of disease or transplant status.

The V end lost 1 base, the J end lost 0 bases, and 7 bases lay between the germline ends. The CDR3 contains 15 residues. The germline V gene encodes CDR1 LGHNA and CDR2 YSYQKL. To note about this clone: The antigen remains undetermined. Genes here carry mouse names. Read sequence stops 1 residue before the CDR3 end, and the germline J gene provides the missing end.

Survey-depth TCRbeta CDR3 sequencing reported V/J genes and productive frequencies. Only in-frame clones appear in the TCRdb table, and some are missing; sequencing was by immunoSEQ multiplex PCR. The sample includes some 48,000 clones, approximately 73% of them seen just once. The sequence derives from a pool of C57BL/6 mice in good health. The rearrangement links TRBV2 to TRBJ2-1; D might be TRBD1 (6 bases). Sequenced material: sorted cells pooled from one or two spleens. The CDR3 bases that were read are TGTGCCAGCAGCCAAGGACAGGTTAACTATGCTGAGCAGTTC. Protein: CASSQGQVNYAEQF. In full, the CDR3 reads CASSQGQVNYAEQFF.